What follows are 12 T cell receptor beta chains derived from one specimen sequenced in a study of T-cell reconstitution after alpha-beta-depleted transplantation in children. Unique molecular identifiers were built into the TCRbeta library. TCRdb recomputed calls from the PCR reads with MiXCR, one row per CDR3 protein. The sample holds some 500,000 distinct CDR3 sequences, approximately 16% seen once. This specimen consisted of PBMCs from the stem cell graft donor, obtained from the stem cell graft. The receptors were sampled from a human donor who donated a stem cell graft to a child with acute lymphoblastic leukemia.

The rearrangement uses TRBV29-1 and TRBJ1-2; D not certain. CDR3 size: 12 residues. V shed 4 bases and J shed 8 bases, with 14 bases lying between them. Germline CDR1 SQVTM, CDR2 ANQGSEA. CDR3 bases: TGCAGCGTTGTATGGGGAACTGCGGGCTACACCTTC. Protein sequence: CSVVWGTAGYTF.

The chain carries TRBV5-1 and TRBJ2-3; D gene uncertain. CDR1 is SGHRS and CDR2 is YFSETQ in the germline V gene. The CDR3 is 16 amino acids. The germline V and J ends were trimmed by 0 bases and 0 bases, with 11 bases remaining between them. For the CDR3, the DNA is TGCGCCAGCAGCTTGGGTCAGGCGGTAAGCACAGATACGCAGTATTTT. It encodes CASSLGQAVSTDTQYF.

This clonotype has a handful of counts. The chain employs TRBV6-1 and TRBJ1-1; no reliable D call. This CDR3 is 11 amino acids long. Germline CDR1 reads MNHNS; CDR2 reads SASEGT. V lost 4 bases, J lost 3 bases, and 3 bases lay in between. CDR3 residues: CASSGYTEAFF. The CDR3 bases are TGTGCCAGCAGTGGTTACACTGAAGCTTTCTTT.

Only a few counts were recorded for this clonotype. The CDR3 DNA reads as TGTGCCACCAGTGATACCCGGACTAGCGGCTACTACAATGAGCAGTTCTTC. It specifies CATSDTRTSGYYNEQFF. The gene calls are TRBV24-1 and TRBJ2-1; the match to TRBD2 covers 10 bases. Germline trimming cut 3 bases from V and 3 bases from J; bases unmatched to any gene: 7. Germline assignment: CDR1 KGHDR and CDR2 SFDVKD. The CDR3 totals 17 residues.

The rearrangement uses TRBV4-1 and TRBJ2-4, with D uncertain. V was pared by 0 bases and J by 0 bases, with 18 bases between. The CDR3 runs 19 residues. Germline loops: CDR1 MGHRA, CDR2 YSYEKL. The CDR3 loop is CASSQDRAPTSPAKNIQYF. The CDR3 DNA follows: TGCGCCAGCAGCCAAGATCGGGCCCCAACCTCCCCAGCCAAAAACATTCAGTACTTC.

This clonotype was recorded a few times. V gene TRBV5-1 combines with J gene TRBJ2-1; no firm D call. The germline CDR1 and CDR2 sequences are SGHRS and YFSETQ. The length of the CDR3 is 14 residues. The ends were cut back, 2 bases at V and 5 bases at J, with 11 bases in the middle. CDR3 amino acids: CASSLYVSHNEQFF. CDR3 bases: TGCGCCAGCAGCTTATACGTGTCCCACAATGAGCAGTTCTTC.

This clonotype has more than one count but fewer than ten. The chain carries TRBV20-1 and TRBJ2-7; D possibly corresponds to TRBD2 (5 bases). Trimming removed 1 base from V and 3 bases from J, with 10 bases in between. Per germline, CDR1 DFQATT and CDR2 SNEGSKA (reference sequence). The CDR3 is 13 residues long. CDR3 nucleotides: TGCAGTGCTAGAGCGACGGACTTCTACGAGCAGTACTTC. Translated, it gives CSARATDFYEQYF.

This chain uses TRBV6-1 with TRBJ1-1, with D maybe TRBD1 (5 bases). The CDR3 is 15 residues long. Germline V gene lookup returns CDR1 MNHNS and CDR2 SASEGT. V gave up 1 base and J gave up 0 bases, with 9 bases separating them. The CDR3 bases are TGTGCCAGCAGTGAAGTAATAGGGGTGAACACTGAAGCTTTCTTT. Its translation is CASSEVIGVNTEAFF.

The table lists this clonotype with many counts. The chain combines TRBV10-2 with TRBJ2-3; D is ambiguous. The CDR3 is made up of 11 amino acids. Germline-derived CDR1 and CDR2 are WSHSY and SAAADI. The V end lost 7 bases, the J end lost 1 base, and 3 bases lay between the germline ends. The CDR3 sequence is CASTGTDTQYF. For the CDR3, the DNA is TGCGCCAGCACCGGCACAGATACGCAGTATTTT.

In this sample, this clonotype turned up a few times. This sequence joins TRBV20-1 and TRBJ2-2; D is uncertain. CDR3 size: 13 residues. From germline, CDR1 is DFQATT and CDR2 SNEGSKA (reference sequence). V dropped 2 bases and J dropped 4 bases, with 8 bases sitting between them. The CDR3 region has the DNA TGCAGTGCTAGAAGGCCAGCCACCGGGGAGCTGTTTTTT. Translating gives CSARRPATGELFF.

This clonotype has just a few counts. This chain links TRBV7-3 with TRBJ2-1, with a possible D match to TRBD2 (5 bases). Trimming cost V 0 bases and J 7 bases, with 7 bases left between them. CDR3 length: 13 amino acids. Germline CDR1 reads SGHTA; CDR2 reads FQGTGA. The CDR3 DNA sequence: TGTGCCAGCAGCTTAACGGGGAGAAATGAGCAGTTCTTC. Translating it yields CASSLTGRNEQFF. Combining the CDR3 with reference TRBV7-3 and TRBJ2-1 gives the whole variable domain GAGVSQTPSNKVTEKGKYVELRCDPISGHTALYWYRQSLGQGPEFLIYFQGTGAADDSGLPNDRFFAVRPEGSVSTLKIQRTERGDSAVYLCASSLTGRNEQFFGPGTRLTVL.

The rearrangement joins TRBV5-5 to TRBJ2-7; TRBD1 matches 8 bases. CDR3 length equals 15 residues. The V and J ends lost 4 bases and 2 bases, in that order; junction bases with no gene match: 8. Per germline, CDR1 SGHKS and CDR2 YYEKEE (reference sequence). The CDR3 sequence: CASSQDRGLPYEQYF. In DNA form, the CDR3 reads TGTGCCAGCAGCCAAGACAGGGGATTGCCCTACGAGCAGTACTTC.